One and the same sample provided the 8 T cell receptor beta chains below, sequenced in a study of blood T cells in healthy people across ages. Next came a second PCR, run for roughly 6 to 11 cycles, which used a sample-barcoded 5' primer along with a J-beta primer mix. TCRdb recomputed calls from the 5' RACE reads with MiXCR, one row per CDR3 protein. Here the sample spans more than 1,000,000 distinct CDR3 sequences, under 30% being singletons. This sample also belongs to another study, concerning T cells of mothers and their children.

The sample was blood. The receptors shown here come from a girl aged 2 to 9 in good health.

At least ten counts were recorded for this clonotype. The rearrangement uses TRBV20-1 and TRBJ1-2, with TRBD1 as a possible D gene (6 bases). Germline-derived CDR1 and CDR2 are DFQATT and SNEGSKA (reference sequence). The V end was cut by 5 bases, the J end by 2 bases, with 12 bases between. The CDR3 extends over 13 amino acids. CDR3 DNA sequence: TGCAGTGCTGCCGGGACATCGAACTATGGCTACACCTTC. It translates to CSAAGTSNYGYTF.

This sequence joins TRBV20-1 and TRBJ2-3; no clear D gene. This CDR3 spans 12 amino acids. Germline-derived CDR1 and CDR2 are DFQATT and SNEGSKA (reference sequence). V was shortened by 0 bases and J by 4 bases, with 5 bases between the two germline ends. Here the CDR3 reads CSARDRSDTQYF. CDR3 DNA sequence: TGCAGTGCTAGAGATCGGTCAGATACGCAGTATTTT.

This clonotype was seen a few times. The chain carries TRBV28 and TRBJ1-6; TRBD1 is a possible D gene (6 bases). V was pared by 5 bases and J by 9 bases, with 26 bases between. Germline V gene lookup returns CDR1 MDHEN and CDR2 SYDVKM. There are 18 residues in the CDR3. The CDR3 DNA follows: TGTGCCAGCAGTGCCGACCTCGGGGGGGCGCAGGTTATTTCACCCCTCCACTTT. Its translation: CASSADLGGAQVISPLHF.

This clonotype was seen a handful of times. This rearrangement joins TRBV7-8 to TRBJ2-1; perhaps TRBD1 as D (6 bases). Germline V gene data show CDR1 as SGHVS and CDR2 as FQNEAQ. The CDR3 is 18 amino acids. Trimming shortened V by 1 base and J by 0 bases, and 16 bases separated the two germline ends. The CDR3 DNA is TGTGCCAGCAGCTTAGAGGACAGAATAAGGAGCTCCTACAATGAGCAGTTCTTC. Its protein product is CASSLEDRIRSSYNEQFF.

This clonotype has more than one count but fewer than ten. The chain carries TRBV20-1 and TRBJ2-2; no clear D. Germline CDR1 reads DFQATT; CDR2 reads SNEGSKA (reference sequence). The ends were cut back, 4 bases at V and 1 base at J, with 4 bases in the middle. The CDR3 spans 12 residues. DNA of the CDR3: TGCAGTGCTAAAGGGAACACCGGGGAGCTGTTTTTT. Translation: CSAKGNTGELFF.

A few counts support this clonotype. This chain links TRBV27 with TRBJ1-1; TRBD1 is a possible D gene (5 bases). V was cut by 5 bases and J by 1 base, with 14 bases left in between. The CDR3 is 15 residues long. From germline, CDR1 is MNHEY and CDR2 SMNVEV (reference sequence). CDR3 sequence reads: CASSNRQIGNTEAFF. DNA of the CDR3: TGTGCCAGCAGTAACCGACAGATAGGGAACACTGAAGCTTTCTTT.

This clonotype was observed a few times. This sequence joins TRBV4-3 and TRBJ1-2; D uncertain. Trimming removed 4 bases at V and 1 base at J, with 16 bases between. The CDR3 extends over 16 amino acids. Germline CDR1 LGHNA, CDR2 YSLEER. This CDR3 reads CASSRAEYTDNYGYTF. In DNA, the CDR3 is TGCGCCAGCAGCCGAGCCGAGTATACTGATAACTATGGCTACACCTTC.

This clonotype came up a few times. The CDR3, as DNA: TGTGCCACAAGGGGGGATAGATTCACCGGGGAGCTGTTTTTT. Protein sequence: CATRGDRFTGELFF. This sequence joins TRBV15 and TRBJ2-2; D is perhaps TRBD1 or TRBD2 (6 bases each). Germline loops: CDR1 LNHNV, CDR2 YYDKDF (reference sequence). The ends were cut back, 9 bases at V and 4 bases at J, with 15 bases in the middle. CDR3 length: 14 residues.